Shown below are 23 T cell receptor beta chains from a single sample sequenced in a study of CD8+ T cells in alopecia areata. cDNA reverse transcribed from extracted RNA served as the sequencing template. This table comes from immunoSEQ multiplex PCR, and its TCRdb copy is limited to in-frame clones, with some not included. The table lists approximately 42,000 clones, under 70% of them singletons, with about a fifth in the top ten. Treatment in this sample: oral pan-JAK inhibitor, 5-10 mg twice daily. The sample here was CD8+ T cells sorted from blood, taken at week 4, from a patient treated with tofacitinib. The source is a human donor with alopecia areata.

This clone is a singleton in its sample. The chain is built from TRBV25-1 and TRBJ1-2; D gene unclear. The germline V gene encodes CDR1 MGHDK and CDR2 SYGVNS. Trimming removed 5 bases from V and 0 bases from J, with 13 bases in between. The CDR3 spans 15 residues. CDR3 nucleotides: TGTGCCAGCAGTCCCGGGCCAAATTCTAACTATGGCTACACCTTC. It codes for CASSPGPNSNYGYTF.

This clone appeared a few times. The rearrangement joins TRBV7-9 to TRBJ2-2, with D unclear. The CDR3 has 12 residues. Germline V gene data show CDR1 as SEHNR and CDR2 as FQNEAQ (reference sequence). Trimming cost V 3 bases and J 6 bases, with 5 bases left between them. DNA of the CDR3: TGTGCCAGCAGCTTTTTAGCCGGGGAGCTGTTTTTT. Protein sequence: CASSFLAGELFF.

The rearrangement uses TRBV7-2 and TRBJ2-2; D is ambiguous. Per the germline V gene, CDR1 is SGHTA and CDR2 is FQGNSA. Trimming took off 2 bases at V and 6 bases at J, with 4 bases between the two ends. The CDR3 is 12 residues long. The CDR3 loop reads CASSLRAGELFF. CDR3 in DNA: TGTGCCAGCAGCTTACGGGCCGGGGAGCTGTTTTTT. The full variable domain, with the rest looked up from reference TRBV7-2 and TRBJ2-2, is GAGVSQSPSNKVTEKGKDVELRCDPISGHTALYWYRQSLGQGLEFLIYFQGNSAPDKSGLPSDRFSAERTGGSVSTLTIQRTQQEDSAVYLCASSLRAGELFFGEGSRLTVL.

This clone was seen more than once but under ten times. The gene calls are TRBV29-1 and TRBJ2-5; no clear D gene. CDR1 and CDR2 from the germline V gene are SQVTM and ANQGSEA. The V and J ends lost 6 bases and 1 base respectively, with 6 bases between them. The CDR3 loop spans 11 amino acids. In nucleotides, the CDR3 is TGCAGCGTGCGGCGCCAAGAGACCCAGTACTTC. The encoded protein is CSVRRQETQYF.

This clone was seen a handful of times. The genes are TRBV29-1 and TRBJ2-3; TRBD2 agrees at 7 bases. In germline, CDR1 is SQVTM, CDR2 ANQGSEA. V trimming: 0 bases; J trimming: 4 bases; junction bases outside the gene matches: 1. The CDR3 length is 13 residues. The CDR3 DNA is TGCAGCGTTGAAGAGGGAGGGTCAGATACGCAGTATTTT. Protein sequence: CSVEEGGSDTQYF.

V and J are TRBV27 and TRBJ2-3, with unresolved D. The CDR3 has 13 residues. The V gene's germline CDR1 is MNHEY and CDR2 SMNVEV (reference sequence). Trimming pared 2 bases from V and 5 bases from J, leaving 8 bases between. CDR3 DNA: TGTGCCAGCAGTTTACGGCCGCGAGATACGCAGTATTTT. The encoded protein is CASSLRPRDTQYF.

This clone was seen more than once but under ten times. The chain has TRBV10-3 and TRBJ2-1; perhaps TRBD1 as D (6 bases). V was clipped by 8 bases and J by 3 bases, with 8 bases between them. This CDR3 has 12 amino acids. The germline gives CDR1 ENHRY, CDR2 SYGVKD. The CDR3 DNA reads as TGTGCCATCCGGGACAACTACAATGAGCAGTTCTTC. Its protein product is CAIRDNYNEQFF.

The genes are TRBV4-1 and TRBJ2-3; weak D call: TRBD2 (6 bases). The V end lost 1 base, the J end lost 2 bases, and 7 bases lay between the germline ends. The CDR3 runs 14 residues. The germline CDR1 and CDR2 sequences are MGHRA and YSYEKL. The CDR3 region is CASSQVGLTDTQYF. As DNA, the CDR3 is TGCGCCAGCAGCCAAGTGGGACTCACAGATACGCAGTATTTT.

The chain links TRBV30 to TRBJ1-2; possible D gene TRBD1, 6 bases. V was shortened by 8 bases and J by 4 bases, with 14 bases between the two germline ends. The CDR3 is 12 amino acids. Germline CDR1 and CDR2: GTSNPN and SVGIG (reference sequence). Here the CDR3 DNA reads TGTGCCCGGGCCGAGGGGGGCTATGGCTACACCTTC. It is translated as CARAEGGYGYTF.

The chain uses TRBV29-1 and TRBJ2-1; 8 nucleotides line up with TRBD2. Germline values: CDR1 SQVTM, CDR2 ANQGSEA. CDR3 size: 11 residues. This CDR3 is CTIAGYNEQFF. CDR3 DNA sequence: TGCACCATAGCGGGGTACAATGAGCAGTTCTTC.

The chain couples TRBV9 to TRBJ2-6; tentative D call: TRBD1 (5 bases). The V and J ends lost 3 bases and 0 bases respectively, with 10 bases between them. This CDR3 contains 16 residues. Germline V CDR1 and CDR2: SGDLS, YYNGEE. The CDR3 sequence is CASSATTVSGANVLTF. The CDR3 nucleotides read TGTGCCAGCAGCGCAACGACAGTCTCTGGGGCCAACGTCCTGACTTTC.

The CDR3 bases are TGTGCCAGCAGCGTAGGATGGGAGAACACTGAAGCTTTCTTT. It yields the protein CASSVGWENTEAFF. The chain uses TRBV9 and TRBJ1-1, with no clear D. This CDR3 region has 14 residues. Trimming left V 0 bases short and J 1 base short, with 7 bases between. Germline CDR1 and CDR2: SGDLS and YYNGEE.

This clone was detected only a few times. The V and J genes are TRBV27 and TRBJ2-3; D gene ambiguous. Trimming stripped 5 bases from V and 3 bases from J, with 6 bases between. There are 12 residues in the CDR3. Germline V lookup: CDR1 MNHEY, CDR2 SMNVEV (reference sequence). CDR3 loop: CASSPQTDTQYF. CDR3 in DNA: TGTGCCAGCAGTCCTCAAACAGATACGCAGTATTTT.

The J gene is TRBJ2-7, the V gene TRBV29-1, with TRBD1 as a possible D gene (5 bases). Germline V gene lookup returns CDR1 SQVTM and CDR2 ANQGSEA. The CDR3 length is 12 residues. The V end was cut by 7 bases, the J end by 1 base, with 11 bases between. CDR3 in DNA: TGCAGCGCTGTAGGGGATTCCTACGAGCAGTACTTC. It encodes CSAVGDSYEQYF.

This chain joins TRBV5-1 and TRBJ2-1; 8 bases map to TRBD1. Unmatched junction bases numbered 6, after V lost 4 bases and J lost 9 bases. Per the germline V gene, CDR1 is SGHRS and CDR2 is YFSETQ. The CDR3 loop spans 13 amino acids. The CDR3 DNA reads as TGCGCCAGCAGCACCGGACAGGGCTTTGAGCAGTTCTTC. Protein: CASSTGQGFEQFF.

The V and J genes are TRBV27 and TRBJ1-1; D gene uncertain. The germline CDR1 and CDR2 sequences are MNHEY and SMNVEV (reference sequence). Trimming pared 8 bases from V and 5 bases from J, leaving 15 bases between. The CDR3 length is 13 residues. The CDR3 DNA reads TGTGCCAGCTCCTACGGCAGCAAGACTGAAGCTTTCTTT. Protein sequence: CASSYGSKTEAFF.

This chain links TRBV18 with TRBJ2-5; 7 positions match TRBD1. V lost 3 bases, J lost 2 bases, and 0 bases stayed unmatched. Germline values: CDR1 KGHSH, CDR2 LQKENI. The length of the CDR3 is 13 residues. CDR3 amino acids: CASSPGQQETQYF. The CDR3 DNA reads as TGTGCCAGCTCACCGGGACAGCAAGAGACCCAGTACTTC.

J is TRBJ2-1 and V is TRBV29-1, with unresolved D. Germline values: CDR1 SQVTM, CDR2 ANQGSEA. This CDR3 region has 10 residues. The V and J ends lost 5 bases and 10 bases respectively, with 9 bases between them. The chain's CDR3 is CSVLSMEQFF. Written as DNA, the CDR3 is TGCAGCGTTCTTAGCATGGAGCAGTTCTTC.

The chain recombines TRBV27 with TRBJ2-6; possibly TRBD1 for D (5 bases). Germline assignment: CDR1 MNHEY and CDR2 SMNVEV (reference sequence). The CDR3 is made up of 16 amino acids. V lost 4 bases to trimming and J lost 0 bases, with 10 bases between them. For the CDR3, the DNA is TGTGCCAGCAGTTATATGACAGTCTCTGGGGCCAACGTCCTGACTTTC. Translation gives CASSYMTVSGANVLTF.

CDR3 sequence reads: CASSQDKMGGGYEQYF. CDR3 in DNA: TGCGCCAGCAGCCAAGATAAGATGGGGGGAGGCTACGAGCAGTACTTC. V gene TRBV4-3 combines with J gene TRBJ2-7; a weak D match, TRBD2 (6 bases). Trimming took off 0 bases at V and 3 bases at J, with 15 bases between the two ends. There are 16 residues in the CDR3. CDR1 LGHNA and CDR2 YSLEER come from the germline V gene.

This clone was seen only once. The genes are TRBV6-5 and TRBJ2-2; 7 positions match TRBD1. The CDR3 runs 12 residues. Trimming took 11 bases from V and 6 from J; bases not matched to a gene: 6. The germline V gene has CDR1 MNHEY and CDR2 SVGAGI. The chain's CDR3 is CASRTGSGELFF. The CDR3, as DNA: TGTGCCTCGCGGACAGGCTCCGGGGAGCTGTTTTTT.

The J gene is TRBJ1-4, the V gene TRBV29-1; D unclear. Trimming removed 4 bases at V and 7 bases at J, with 7 bases between. Per the germline V gene, CDR1 is SQVTM and CDR2 is ANQGSEA. The CDR3 runs 11 residues. The CDR3 region is CSVAFGEKLFF. CDR3 bases: TGCAGCGTTGCTTTTGGTGAAAAACTGTTTTTT.

The chain recombines TRBV14 with TRBJ2-5; TRBD2 might be the D (6 bases). V gave up 3 bases and J gave up 5 bases, with 10 bases separating them. CDR3 length: 13 amino acids. The V gene's germline CDR1 is SGHDN and CDR2 FVKESK. This CDR3 is CASSQRGVETQYF. Written as DNA, the CDR3 is TGTGCCAGCAGCCAGCGGGGTGTGGAGACCCAGTACTTC.